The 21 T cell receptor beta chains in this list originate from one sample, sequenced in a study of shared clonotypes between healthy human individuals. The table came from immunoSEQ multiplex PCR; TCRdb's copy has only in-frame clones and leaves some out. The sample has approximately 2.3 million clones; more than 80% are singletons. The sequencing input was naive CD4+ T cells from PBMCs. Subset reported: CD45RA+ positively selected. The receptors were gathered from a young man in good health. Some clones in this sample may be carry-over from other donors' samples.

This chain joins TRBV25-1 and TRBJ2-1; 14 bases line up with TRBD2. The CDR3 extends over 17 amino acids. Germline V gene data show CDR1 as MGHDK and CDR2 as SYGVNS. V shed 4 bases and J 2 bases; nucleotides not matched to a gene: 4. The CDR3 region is CASSGLAGGKPYNEQFF. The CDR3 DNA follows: TGTGCCAGCAGTGGACTAGCGGGAGGGAAGCCCTACAATGAGCAGTTCTTC. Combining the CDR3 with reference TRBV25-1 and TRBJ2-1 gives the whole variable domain EADIYQTPRYLVIGTGKKITLECSQTMGHDKMYWYQQDPGMELHLIHYSYGVNSTEKGDLSSESTVSRIRTEHFPLTLESARPSHTSQYLCASSGLAGGKPYNEQFFGPGTRLTVL.

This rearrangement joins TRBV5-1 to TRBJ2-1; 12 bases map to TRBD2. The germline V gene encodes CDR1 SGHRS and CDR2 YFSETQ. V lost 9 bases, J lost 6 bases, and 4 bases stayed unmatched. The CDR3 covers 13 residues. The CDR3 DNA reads TGCGCCACCCGACTAGCGGGAGCCAATGAGCAGTTCTTC. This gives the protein CATRLAGANEQFF.

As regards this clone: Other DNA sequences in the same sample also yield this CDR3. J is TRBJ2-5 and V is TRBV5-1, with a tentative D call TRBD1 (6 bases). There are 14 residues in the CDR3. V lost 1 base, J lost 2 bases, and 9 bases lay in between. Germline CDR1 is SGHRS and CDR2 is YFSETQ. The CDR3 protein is CASSLMGAQETQYF. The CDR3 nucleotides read TGCGCCAGCAGCTTGATGGGGGCGCAAGAGACCCAGTACTTC.

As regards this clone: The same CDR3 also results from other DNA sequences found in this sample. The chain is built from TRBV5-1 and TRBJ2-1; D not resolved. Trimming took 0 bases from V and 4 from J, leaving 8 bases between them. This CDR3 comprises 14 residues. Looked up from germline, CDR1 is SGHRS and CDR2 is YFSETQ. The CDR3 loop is CASSLGAAYNEQFF. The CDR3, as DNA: TGCGCCAGCAGCTTGGGGGCAGCTTACAATGAGCAGTTCTTC.

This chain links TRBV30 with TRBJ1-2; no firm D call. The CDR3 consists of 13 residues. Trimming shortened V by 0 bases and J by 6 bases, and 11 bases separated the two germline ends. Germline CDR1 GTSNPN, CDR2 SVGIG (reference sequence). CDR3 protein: CAWSVPSHDGYTF. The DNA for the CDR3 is TGTGCCTGGAGTGTCCCCTCACATGATGGCTACACCTTC.

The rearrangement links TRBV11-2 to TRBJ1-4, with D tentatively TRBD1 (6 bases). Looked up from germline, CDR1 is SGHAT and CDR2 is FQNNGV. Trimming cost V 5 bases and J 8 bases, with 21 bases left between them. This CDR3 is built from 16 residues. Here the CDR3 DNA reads TGTGCCAGCAGCCGCGGCGCACTTCGGGGGCGGGAAAAACTGTTTTTT. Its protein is CASSRGALRGREKLFF.

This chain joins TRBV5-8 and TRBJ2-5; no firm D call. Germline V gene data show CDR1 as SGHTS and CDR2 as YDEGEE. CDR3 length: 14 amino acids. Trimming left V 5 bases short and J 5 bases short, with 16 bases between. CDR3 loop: CASSRAFGWETQYF. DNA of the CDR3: TGTGCCAGCAGTCGGGCCTTTGGATGGGAGACCCAGTACTTC.

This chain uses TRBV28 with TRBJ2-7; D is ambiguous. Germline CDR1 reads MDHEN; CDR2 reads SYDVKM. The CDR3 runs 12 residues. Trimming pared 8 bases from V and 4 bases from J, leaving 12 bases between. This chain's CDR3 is CASGYSAYEQYF. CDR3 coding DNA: TGTGCCAGCGGTTATTCGGCTTACGAGCAGTACTTC.

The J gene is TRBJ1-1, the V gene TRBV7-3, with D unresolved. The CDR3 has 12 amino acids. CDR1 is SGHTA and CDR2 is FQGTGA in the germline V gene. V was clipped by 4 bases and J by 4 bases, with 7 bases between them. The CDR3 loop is CASSSQVTEAFF. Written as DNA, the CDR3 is TGTGCCAGCAGCTCCCAGGTCACTGAAGCTTTCTTT.

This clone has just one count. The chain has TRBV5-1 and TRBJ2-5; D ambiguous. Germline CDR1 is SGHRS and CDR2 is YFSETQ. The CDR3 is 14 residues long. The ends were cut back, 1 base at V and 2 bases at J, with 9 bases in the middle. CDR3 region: CASSLSTKQETQYF. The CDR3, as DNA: TGCGCCAGCAGCTTGTCGACAAAACAAGAGACCCAGTACTTC.

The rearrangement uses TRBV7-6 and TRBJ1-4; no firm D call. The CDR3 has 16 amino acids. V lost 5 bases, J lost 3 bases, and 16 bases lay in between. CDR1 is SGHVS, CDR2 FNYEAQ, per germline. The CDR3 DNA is TGTGCCAGCAGCCTTTATGGGCCCGGGTCTAATGAAAAACTGTTTTTT. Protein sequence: CASSLYGPGSNEKLFF.

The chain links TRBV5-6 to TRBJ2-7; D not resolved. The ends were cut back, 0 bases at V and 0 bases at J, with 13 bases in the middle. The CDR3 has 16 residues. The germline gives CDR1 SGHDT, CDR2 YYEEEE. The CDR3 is CASSLAGRPASYEQYF. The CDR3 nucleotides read TGTGCCAGCAGCTTGGCGGGCAGACCCGCCTCCTACGAGCAGTACTTC.

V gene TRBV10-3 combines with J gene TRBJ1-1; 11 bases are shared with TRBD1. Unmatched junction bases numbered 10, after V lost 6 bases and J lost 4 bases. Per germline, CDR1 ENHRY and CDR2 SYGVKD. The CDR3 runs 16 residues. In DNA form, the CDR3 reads TGTGCCATCAGCACCAGACCGGGACAGGGGGGCACTGAAGCTTTCTTT. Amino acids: CAISTRPGQGGTEAFF.

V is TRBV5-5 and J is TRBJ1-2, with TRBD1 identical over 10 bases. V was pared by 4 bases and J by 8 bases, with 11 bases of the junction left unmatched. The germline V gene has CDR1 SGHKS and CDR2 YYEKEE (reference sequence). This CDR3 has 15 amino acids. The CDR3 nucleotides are TGTGCCAGCAGCCCTGGGGACAGGGGAGTTGGGGGCTACACCTTC. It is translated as CASSPGDRGVGGYTF. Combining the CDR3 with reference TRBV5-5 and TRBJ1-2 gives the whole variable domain DAGVTQSPTHLIKTRGQQVTLRCSPISGHKSVSWYQQVLGQGPQFIFQYYEKEERGRGNFPDRFSARQFPNYSSELNVNALLLGDSALYLCASSPGDRGVGGYTFGSGTRLTVV.

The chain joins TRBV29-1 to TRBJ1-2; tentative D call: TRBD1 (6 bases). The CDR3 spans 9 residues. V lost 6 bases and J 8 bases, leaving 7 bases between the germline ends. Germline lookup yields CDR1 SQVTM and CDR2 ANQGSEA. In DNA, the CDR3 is TGCAGCGTCGACAGGGGCTACACCTTC. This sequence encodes CSVDRGYTF.

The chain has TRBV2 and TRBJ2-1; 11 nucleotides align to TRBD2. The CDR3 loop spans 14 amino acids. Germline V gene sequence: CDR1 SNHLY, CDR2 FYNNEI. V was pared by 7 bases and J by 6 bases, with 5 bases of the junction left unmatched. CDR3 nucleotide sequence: TGTGCCAGCACTACGCTAGCGGGGGGCAATGAGCAGTTCTTC. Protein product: CASTTLAGGNEQFF.

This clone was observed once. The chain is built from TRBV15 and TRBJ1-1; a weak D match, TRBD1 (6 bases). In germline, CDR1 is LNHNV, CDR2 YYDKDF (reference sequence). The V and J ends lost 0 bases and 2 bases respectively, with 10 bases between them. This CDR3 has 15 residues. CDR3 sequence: CATSRDRQANTEAFF. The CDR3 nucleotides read TGTGCCACCAGCAGAGACCGACAGGCTAACACTGAAGCTTTCTTT.

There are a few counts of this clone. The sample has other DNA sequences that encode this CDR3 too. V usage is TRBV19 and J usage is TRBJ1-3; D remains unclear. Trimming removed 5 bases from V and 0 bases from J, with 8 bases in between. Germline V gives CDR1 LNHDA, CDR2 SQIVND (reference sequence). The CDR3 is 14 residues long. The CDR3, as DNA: TGTGCCAGTAGTCGAGGGAGCTCTGGAAACACCATATATTTT. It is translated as CASSRGSSGNTIYF.

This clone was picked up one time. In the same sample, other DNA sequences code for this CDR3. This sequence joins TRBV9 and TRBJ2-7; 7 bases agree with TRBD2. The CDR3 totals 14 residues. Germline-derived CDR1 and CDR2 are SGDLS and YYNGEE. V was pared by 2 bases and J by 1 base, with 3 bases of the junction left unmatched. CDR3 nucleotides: TGTGCCAGCAGCGTTGGCGGGAGTTCCTACGAGCAGTACTTC. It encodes CASSVGGSSYEQYF.

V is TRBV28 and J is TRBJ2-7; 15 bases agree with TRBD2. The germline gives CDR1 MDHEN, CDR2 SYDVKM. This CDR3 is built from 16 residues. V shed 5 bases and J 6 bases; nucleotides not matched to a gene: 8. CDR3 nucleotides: TGTGCCAGCAGTCCAGGACTAGCGGGAGGGCCTACCGAGCAGTACTTC. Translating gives CASSPGLAGGPTEQYF.

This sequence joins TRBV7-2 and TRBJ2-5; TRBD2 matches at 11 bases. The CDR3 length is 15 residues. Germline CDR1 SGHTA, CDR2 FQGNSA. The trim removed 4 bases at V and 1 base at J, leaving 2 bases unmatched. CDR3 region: CASSSGLAAQETQYF. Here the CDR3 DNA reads TGTGCCAGCAGCTCGGGACTAGCGGCCCAAGAGACCCAGTACTTC. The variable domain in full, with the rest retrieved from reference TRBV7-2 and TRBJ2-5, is GAGVSQSPSNKVTEKGKDVELRCDPISGHTALYWYRQSLGQGLEFLIYFQGNSAPDKSGLPSDRFSAERTGGSVSTLTIQRTQQEDSAVYLCASSSGLAAQETQYFGPGTRLLVL.